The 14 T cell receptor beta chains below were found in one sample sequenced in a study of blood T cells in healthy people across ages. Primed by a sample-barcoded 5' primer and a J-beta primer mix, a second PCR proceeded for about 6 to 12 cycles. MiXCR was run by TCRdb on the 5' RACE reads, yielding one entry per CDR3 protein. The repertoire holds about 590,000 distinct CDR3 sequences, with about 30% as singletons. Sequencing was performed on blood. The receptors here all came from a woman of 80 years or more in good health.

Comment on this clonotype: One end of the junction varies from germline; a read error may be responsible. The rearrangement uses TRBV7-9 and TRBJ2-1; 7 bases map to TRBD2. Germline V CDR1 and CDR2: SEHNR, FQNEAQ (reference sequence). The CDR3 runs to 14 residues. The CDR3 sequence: CAGGRGSSYNERFF. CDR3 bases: TGTGCCGGCGGGCGCGGGAGCTCCTACAATGAGCGGTTCTTC.

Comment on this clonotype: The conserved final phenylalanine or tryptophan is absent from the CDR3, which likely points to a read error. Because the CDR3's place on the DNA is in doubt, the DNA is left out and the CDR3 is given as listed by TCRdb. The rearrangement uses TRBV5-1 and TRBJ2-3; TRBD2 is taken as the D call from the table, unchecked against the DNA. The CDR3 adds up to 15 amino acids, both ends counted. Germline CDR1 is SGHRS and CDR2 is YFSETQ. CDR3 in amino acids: CASSLGGGLADTQYL.

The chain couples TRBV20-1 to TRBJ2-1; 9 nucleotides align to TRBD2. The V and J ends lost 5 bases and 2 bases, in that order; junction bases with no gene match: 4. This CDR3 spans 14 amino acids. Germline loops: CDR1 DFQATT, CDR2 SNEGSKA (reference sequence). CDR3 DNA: TGCAGTGCTGTGGGACTAGCAACCTACAATGAGCAGTTCTTC. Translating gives CSAVGLATYNEQFF.

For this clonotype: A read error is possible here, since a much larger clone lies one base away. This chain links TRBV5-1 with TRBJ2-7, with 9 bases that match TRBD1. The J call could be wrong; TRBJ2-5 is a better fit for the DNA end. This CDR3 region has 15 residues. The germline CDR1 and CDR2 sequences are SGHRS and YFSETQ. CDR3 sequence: CASSFVQGAKETQYF. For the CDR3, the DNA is TGCGCCAGCAGCTTTGTACAGGGGGCGAAGGAGACCCAGTACTTC.

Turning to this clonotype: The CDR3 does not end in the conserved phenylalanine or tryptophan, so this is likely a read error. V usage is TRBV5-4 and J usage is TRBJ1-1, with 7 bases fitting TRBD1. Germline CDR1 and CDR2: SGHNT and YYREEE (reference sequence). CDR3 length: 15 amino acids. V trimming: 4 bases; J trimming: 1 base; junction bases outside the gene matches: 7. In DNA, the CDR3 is TGTGCCAGCAGCGCCACCGGGACAGAGAACACTGAAGCTTTCTTG. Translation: CASSATGTENTEAFL.

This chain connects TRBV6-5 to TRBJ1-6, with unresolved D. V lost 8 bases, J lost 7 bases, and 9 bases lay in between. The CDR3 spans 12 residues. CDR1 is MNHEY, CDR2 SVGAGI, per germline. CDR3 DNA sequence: TGTGCCAGCGGTTTCTCGAATTCACCCCTCCACTTT. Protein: CASGFSNSPLHF.

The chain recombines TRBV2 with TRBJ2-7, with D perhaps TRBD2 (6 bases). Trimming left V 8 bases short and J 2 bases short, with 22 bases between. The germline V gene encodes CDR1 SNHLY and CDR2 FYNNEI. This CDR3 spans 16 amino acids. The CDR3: CASRTGGSDLTYEQYF. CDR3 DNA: TGTGCCAGCCGGACTGGAGGGAGCGACTTAACCTACGAGCAGTACTTC.

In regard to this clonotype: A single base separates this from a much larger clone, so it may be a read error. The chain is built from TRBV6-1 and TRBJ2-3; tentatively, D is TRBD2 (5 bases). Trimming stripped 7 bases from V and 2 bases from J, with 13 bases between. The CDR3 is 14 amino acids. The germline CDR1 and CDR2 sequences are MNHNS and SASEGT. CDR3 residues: CASTVPGNTDTQYF. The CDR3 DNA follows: TGTGCCAGCACCGTCCCGGGGAACACAGATACGCAGTATTTT.

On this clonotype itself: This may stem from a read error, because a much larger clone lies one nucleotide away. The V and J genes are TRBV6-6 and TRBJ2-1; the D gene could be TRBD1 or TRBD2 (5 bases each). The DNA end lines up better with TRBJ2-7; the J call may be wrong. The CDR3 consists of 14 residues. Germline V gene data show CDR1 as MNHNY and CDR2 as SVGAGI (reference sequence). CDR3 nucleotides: TGTGCCAGCAGTTACAGGGACGGATACAATGAGCAGTACTTC. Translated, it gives CASSYRDGYNEQYF.

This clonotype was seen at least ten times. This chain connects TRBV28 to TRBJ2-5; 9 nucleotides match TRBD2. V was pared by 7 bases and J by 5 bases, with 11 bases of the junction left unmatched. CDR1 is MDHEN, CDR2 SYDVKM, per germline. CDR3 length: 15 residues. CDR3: CASTPSRGGQETQYF. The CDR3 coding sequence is TGTGCCAGCACCCCCTCGCGGGGGGGCCAGGAGACCCAGTACTTC.

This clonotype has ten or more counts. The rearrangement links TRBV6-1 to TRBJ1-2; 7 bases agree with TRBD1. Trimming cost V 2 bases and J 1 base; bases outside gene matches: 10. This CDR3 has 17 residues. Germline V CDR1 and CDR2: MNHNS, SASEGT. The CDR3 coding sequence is TGTGCCAGCAGTGAAAGGCCGGGACAGAAACTTAACTATGGCTACACCTTC. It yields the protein CASSERPGQKLNYGYTF.

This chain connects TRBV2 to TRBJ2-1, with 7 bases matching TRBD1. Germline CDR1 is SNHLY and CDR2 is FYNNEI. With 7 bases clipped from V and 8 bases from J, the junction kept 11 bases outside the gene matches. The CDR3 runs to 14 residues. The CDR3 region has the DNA TGTGCCAGCACAATAGGAACAGGGGTGGATGAGCAGTTCTTC. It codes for CASTIGTGVDEQFF. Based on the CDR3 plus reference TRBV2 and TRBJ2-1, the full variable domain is EPEVTQTPSHQVTQMGQEVILRCVPISNHLYFYWYRQILGQKVEFLVSFYNNEISEKSEIFDDQFSVERPDGSNFTLKIRSTKLEDSAMYFCASTIGTGVDEQFFGPGTRLTVL.

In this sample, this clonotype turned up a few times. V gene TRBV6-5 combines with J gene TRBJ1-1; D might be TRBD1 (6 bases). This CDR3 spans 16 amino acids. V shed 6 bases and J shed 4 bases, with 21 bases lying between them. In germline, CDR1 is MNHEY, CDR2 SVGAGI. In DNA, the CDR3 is TGTGCCAGCAGGCTTACCGGCGGGGGCCTGAGCACTGAAGCTTTCTTT. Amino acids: CASRLTGGGLSTEAFF.

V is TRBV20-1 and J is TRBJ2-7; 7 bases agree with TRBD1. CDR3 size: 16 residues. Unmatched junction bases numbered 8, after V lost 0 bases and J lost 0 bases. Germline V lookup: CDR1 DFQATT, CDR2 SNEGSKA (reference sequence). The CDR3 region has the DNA TGCAGTGCTAGAGATCTCGCGACAGGGACCTCCTACGAGCAGTACTTC. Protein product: CSARDLATGTSYEQYF.